A selection of T cell receptor beta chains follows, all from one sample in a study of CD8 T cells in Susac syndrome. TCRdb called the immunoSEQ multiplex PCR reads again in MiXCR, with one record for every CDR3 protein. Of about 290,000 distinct CDR3 sequences in the sample, approximately 90% were seen once. Sample: CD8+ T cells from PBMCs. The receptor set was obtained from a human donor with multiple sclerosis. Each CDR3 is given with its conserved first and last residue. Each record gives: V gene, J gene, clone size, D gene, CDR3 DNA, CDR3 protein. A D gene is named only where the DNA matches it firmly. Rows may omit the clone size; those that give it use once, few, many or a size class.

>TRBV30|TRBJ1-2|NA|NA
TGTGCCTGGAGTGTTTTCCCAGGAGCTATGGACGGCTACACCTTC
CAWSVFPGAMDGYTF
>TRBV9|TRBJ2-1|NA|TRBD2
TGTGCCAGCAGCGGATCCTCGTGGACTAGCGGGGGACCGGCTTACAATGAGCAGTTCTTC
CASSGSSWTSGGPAYNEQFF
>TRBV6-2/TRBV6-3|TRBJ2-5|NA|NA
TGTGCCAGCAGTCGAACGGAGACCCAGTACTTC
CASSRTETQYF
>TRBV30|TRBJ2-1|NA|TRBD2
TGTGCCTGGAGTGAGCTAGCGGGGGCTGCGAATGAGCAGTTCTTC
CAWSELAGAANEQFF
>TRBV19|TRBJ2-1|once|NA
TGTGCCAGTACTGAGGGACCCTACAATGAGCAGTTCTTC
CASTEGPYNEQFF
>TRBV28|TRBJ2-5|NA|NA
TGTGCCAGCACTTTCACGGGATTTGGGGAGACCCAGTACTTC
CASTFTGFGETQYF
>TRBV30|TRBJ1-5|NA|NA
TGTGCCTGGCGGGGGCTAGGGGGGGATCAGCCCCAGCATTTT
CAWRGLGGDQPQHF
>TRBV28|TRBJ2-7|NA|NA
TGTGCCAGCAGTCCCAGACAGGGAGGGAACGAGCAGTACTTC
CASSPRQGGNEQYF
>TRBV13|TRBJ1-3|NA|NA
TGTGCCAGCAGCCCGTTCTACTCTGGAAACACCATATATTTT
CASSPFYSGNTIYF
>TRBV20-1|TRBJ2-6|NA|TRBD1
TGCAGTGCTAGAAGCTGGACAGGAGAGGCCCGAGGGGCCAACGTCCTGACTTTC
CSARSWTGEARGANVLTF
>TRBV4-2|TRBJ2-5|NA|NA
TGTGCCAGCAGCCAAGACACGAACCAAGAGACCCAGTACTTC
CASSQDTNQETQYF
>TRBV28|TRBJ2-7|NA|NA
TGTGCCAGCAGTTTACTTAGGGCGGCCACCTACGAGCAGTACTTC
CASSLLRAATYEQYF
>TRBV7-3|TRBJ2-1|NA|TRBD2
TGTGCCAGCAGCTTACCTTACCCCGGGGGGAGCTCCTACAATGAGCAGTTCTTC
CASSLPYPGGSSYNEQFF
>TRBV5-6|TRBJ2-1|NA|TRBD1
TGTGCCAGCAGCTTACAGGGGGAACTCCATGAGCAGTTCTTC
CASSLQGELHEQFF
>TRBV30|TRBJ2-7|once|NA
TGTGCCTGGACGCGGGCCGCCGGGACCTTCTACGAGCAGTACTTC
CAWTRAAGTFYEQYF
>TRBV27|TRBJ1-5|NA|NA
TGTGCCAGCAGAACCGGGGGGTCCAATCAGCCCCAGCATTTT
CASRTGGSNQPQHF
>TRBV7-9|TRBJ2-4|NA|NA
TGTGCCAGCACCCCTTTGCTCCGGGGAGCCAAAAACATTCAGTACTTC
CASTPLLRGAKNIQYF
>TRBV19|TRBJ2-1|NA|NA
TGTGCCAGTAGTATAGCTACCGATGAGCAGTTCTTC
CASSIATDEQFF